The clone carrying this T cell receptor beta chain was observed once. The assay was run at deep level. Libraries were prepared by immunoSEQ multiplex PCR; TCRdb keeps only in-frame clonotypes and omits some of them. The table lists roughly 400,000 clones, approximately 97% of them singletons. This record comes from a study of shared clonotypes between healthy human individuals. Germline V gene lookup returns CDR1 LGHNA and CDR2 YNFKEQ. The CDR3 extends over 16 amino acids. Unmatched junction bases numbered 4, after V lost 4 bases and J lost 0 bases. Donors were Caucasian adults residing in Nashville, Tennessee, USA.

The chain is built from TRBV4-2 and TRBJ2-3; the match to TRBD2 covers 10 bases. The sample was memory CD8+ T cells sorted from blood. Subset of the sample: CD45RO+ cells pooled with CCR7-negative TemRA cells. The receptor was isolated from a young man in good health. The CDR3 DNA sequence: TGTGCCAGCAGCCGCACGACTAGCGGGAGCACAGATACGCAGTATTTT. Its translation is CASSRTTSGSTDTQYF.